Below, 8 T cell receptor beta chains from the same sample are listed, as sequenced in a study of T cells in Graves' hyperthyroidism and ophthalmopathy. TCR beta CDR3 region amplification was performed from RNA transcripts. When the TCR CDR3 underwent first-round RT-PCR, the HTBI primer set was used. TCRdb independently ran MiXCR on the multiplex PCR reads; one entry per CDR3 protein. The data show 600,000 to 800,000 distinct CDR3 sequences, with roughly 32% seen just once and around 29% held by the top ten. Sequenced sample: blood. The receptors shown here come from a woman aged 40 to 50 with Graves' hyperthyroidism.

This clonotype was observed at least ten times. The chain joins TRBV19 to TRBJ1-5, with D perhaps matching TRBD1 (6 bases). The CDR3 loop spans 16 amino acids. Between the trimmed V and J ends, which lost 3 bases and 1 base, there was a span of 13 bases. The germline gives CDR1 LNHDA, CDR2 SQIVND (reference sequence). CDR3 loop: CASSMGGRGSNQPQHF. The DNA of the CDR3 is TGTGCCAGTAGTATGGGCGGCAGGGGAAGCAATCAGCCCCAGCATTTT.

The chain uses TRBV7-4 and TRBJ2-7, with 7 nucleotides matching TRBD1. The junction had 24 bases not matched to a gene; V was cut back by 8 bases and J by 5 bases. CDR3 length equals 18 residues. CDR1 SGHVT and CDR2 SQSDAQ come from the germline V gene. The CDR3 DNA reads TGTGCCAGCGCATTCTCCCTTAGGGGAGACAGGGCGGGCGACGAGCAGTACTTC. Encoded protein: CASAFSLRGDRAGDEQYF.

This chain joins TRBV19 and TRBJ2-2; a possible D gene is TRBD1 (6 bases). Trimming cost V 7 bases and J 5 bases, with 14 bases left between them. This CDR3 spans 14 amino acids. Germline V gene lookup returns CDR1 LNHDA and CDR2 SQIVND (reference sequence). This chain's CDR3 is CASMLWGQTGELFF. The DNA for the CDR3 is TGTGCCAGTATGTTGTGGGGGCAAACCGGGGAGCTGTTTTTT.

The chain combines TRBV20-1 with TRBJ1-2, with D possibly being TRBD1 (6 bases). The CDR3 has 13 residues. Per the germline V gene, CDR1 is DFQATT and CDR2 is SNEGSKA (reference sequence). V was cut by 2 bases and J by 8 bases, with 15 bases left in between. DNA of the CDR3: TGCAGTGCTAGAACCGACAGGTCGGGCGGCTACACCTTC. It specifies CSARTDRSGGYTF.

Details on this clonotype: Its ends do not fully match the called genes, so a read error is possible. The chain combines TRBV7-9 with TRBJ2-7; TRBD2 is a possible D gene (6 bases). The CDR3 has 11 residues. Germline assignment: CDR1 SEHNR and CDR2 FQNEAQ (reference sequence). CDR3: CASSLSGEPYF. The CDR3 nucleotides are TGTGCCAGCAGCCTGTCGGGGGAGCCGTACTTC.

Only a few counts were recorded for this clonotype. The junction shows a germline mismatch at one end, possibly a read error. The J gene is TRBJ2-5, the V gene TRBV7-8, with D perhaps TRBD2 (6 bases). The CDR3 runs to 10 residues. Per germline, CDR1 SGHVS and CDR2 FQNEAQ. CDR3 sequence reads: CASSGGSLHF. DNA of the CDR3: TGTGCCAGCAGCGGGGGGTCCCTTCACTTC.

This clonotype was seen only a few times. The chain links TRBV6-5 to TRBJ1-1; D is undetermined. The CDR3 loop spans 13 amino acids. The V end lost 5 bases, the J end lost 5 bases, and 12 bases lay between the germline ends. Germline CDR1 MNHEY, CDR2 SVGAGI. This CDR3 is CASSNEPGTEAFF. DNA of the CDR3: TGTGCCAGCAGTAACGAACCAGGAACTGAAGCTTTCTTT.

A note on this clonotype: This may arise from a read error, as a much more abundant clone is one base away. The chain is built from TRBV29-1 and TRBJ1-2; D is undetermined. V shed 7 bases and J shed 2 bases, with 8 bases lying between them. The germline CDR1 and CDR2 sequences are SQVTM and ANQGSEA. The CDR3 runs 11 residues. CDR3 in DNA: TGCAGCGATGTACGGAACTATGGCTACACCTTC. Protein sequence: CSDVRNYGYTF.